This T cell receptor delta chain was identified during a study of delta chains in infants with herpesvirus infections. Across the study: A Ugandan infant cohort was followed from birth for primary CMV. Postnatally CMV-infected infants were checked for a public fetal Vdelta1/Vgamma8 clonotype. Whole-study results and caveats: Only the first time point after infection showed the public clonotype. Later infection age appeared linked to lower public-clonotype frequency among Vdelta1 cells.

Gamma-chain- and delta-chain-specific primers converted PBMC RNA into TCR cDNA. TCRdb re-called clones from the RT-PCR reads using CATT. The table has roughly 2,600 delta-chain clones, roughly 35% seen once. In germline, CDR1 is GEAIGNYY, CDR2 EKD. The CDR3 is 22 residues long. J gave up 1 base and V 0 bases, and 25 bases lay outside the gene matches. As for this clone: Its target is unknown.

This TCR came from a human donor who was a Ugandan infant, either HIV-exposed or HIV-unexposed (not recorded which). The starting material was peripheral blood, obtained at time point 4 of longitudinal follow-up. This chain links TRDV2 with TRDJ1; 7 bases agree with TRDD3. CDR3 nucleotide sequence: TGTGCCTGTGACACCTTGACGCTGCTTCCCTCATTTACTGGGGAGCCCACCGATAAACTCATCTTT. Translating gives CACDTLTLLPSFTGEPTDKLIF.